This T cell receptor beta chain was captured in a study of control samples from healthy donors and cancer patients. The germline CDR1 and CDR2 sequences are SGHTA and FQGTGA. The CDR3 is 13 amino acids. V gave up 4 bases and J gave up 3 bases, with 9 bases separating them. Assay: immunoSEQ multiplex PCR; the TCRdb copy retains only in-frame clones and omits some. The sample yields about 120,000 clones, 80% to 90% seen once. This chain uses TRBV7-3 with TRBJ1-1; no firm D call. The sequencing sample was made of blood. This TCR derives from a young man in good health. CDR3 DNA sequence: TGTGCCAGCAGCTCCCAGATGGACACTGAAGCTTTCTTT. This gives the protein CASSSQMDTEAFF.